This entry is about one T cell receptor beta chain. As yet, its antigen is unknown. These data belong to a study of early T cells in non-severe SARS-CoV-2 infection. Study at large: Unsorted whole blood bulk RNA was sequenced, with unpaired chains. General study points: Anti-spike CD8 responses were favored by VDJdb matching, which missed private and CD4 specificities.

The CDR3 spans 14 residues. Germline CDR1 and CDR2: KGHSH and LQKENI. V gave up 5 bases and J gave up 6 bases; unmatched junction bases: 5. Researchers tagged individual cDNA molecules with unique molecular identifiers. TCRdb called the 5' RACE reads again in MiXCR, with one record for every CDR3 protein. The sample holds tens of thousands of distinct CDR3 sequences; 20% to 25% are singletons and the top ten take 16%. The chain uses TRBV18 and TRBJ2-1; TRBD1 agrees at 9 bases. This TCR derives from an adult who was a healthcare worker with PCR-confirmed SARS-CoV-2 infection or an uninfected control (not recorded which). The material sequenced was whole blood, taken at baseline. Written as DNA, the CDR3 is TGTGCCAGCTCAGCACAGGGGGCGCCCAATGAGCAGTTCTTC. Translation gives CASSAQGAPNEQFF.